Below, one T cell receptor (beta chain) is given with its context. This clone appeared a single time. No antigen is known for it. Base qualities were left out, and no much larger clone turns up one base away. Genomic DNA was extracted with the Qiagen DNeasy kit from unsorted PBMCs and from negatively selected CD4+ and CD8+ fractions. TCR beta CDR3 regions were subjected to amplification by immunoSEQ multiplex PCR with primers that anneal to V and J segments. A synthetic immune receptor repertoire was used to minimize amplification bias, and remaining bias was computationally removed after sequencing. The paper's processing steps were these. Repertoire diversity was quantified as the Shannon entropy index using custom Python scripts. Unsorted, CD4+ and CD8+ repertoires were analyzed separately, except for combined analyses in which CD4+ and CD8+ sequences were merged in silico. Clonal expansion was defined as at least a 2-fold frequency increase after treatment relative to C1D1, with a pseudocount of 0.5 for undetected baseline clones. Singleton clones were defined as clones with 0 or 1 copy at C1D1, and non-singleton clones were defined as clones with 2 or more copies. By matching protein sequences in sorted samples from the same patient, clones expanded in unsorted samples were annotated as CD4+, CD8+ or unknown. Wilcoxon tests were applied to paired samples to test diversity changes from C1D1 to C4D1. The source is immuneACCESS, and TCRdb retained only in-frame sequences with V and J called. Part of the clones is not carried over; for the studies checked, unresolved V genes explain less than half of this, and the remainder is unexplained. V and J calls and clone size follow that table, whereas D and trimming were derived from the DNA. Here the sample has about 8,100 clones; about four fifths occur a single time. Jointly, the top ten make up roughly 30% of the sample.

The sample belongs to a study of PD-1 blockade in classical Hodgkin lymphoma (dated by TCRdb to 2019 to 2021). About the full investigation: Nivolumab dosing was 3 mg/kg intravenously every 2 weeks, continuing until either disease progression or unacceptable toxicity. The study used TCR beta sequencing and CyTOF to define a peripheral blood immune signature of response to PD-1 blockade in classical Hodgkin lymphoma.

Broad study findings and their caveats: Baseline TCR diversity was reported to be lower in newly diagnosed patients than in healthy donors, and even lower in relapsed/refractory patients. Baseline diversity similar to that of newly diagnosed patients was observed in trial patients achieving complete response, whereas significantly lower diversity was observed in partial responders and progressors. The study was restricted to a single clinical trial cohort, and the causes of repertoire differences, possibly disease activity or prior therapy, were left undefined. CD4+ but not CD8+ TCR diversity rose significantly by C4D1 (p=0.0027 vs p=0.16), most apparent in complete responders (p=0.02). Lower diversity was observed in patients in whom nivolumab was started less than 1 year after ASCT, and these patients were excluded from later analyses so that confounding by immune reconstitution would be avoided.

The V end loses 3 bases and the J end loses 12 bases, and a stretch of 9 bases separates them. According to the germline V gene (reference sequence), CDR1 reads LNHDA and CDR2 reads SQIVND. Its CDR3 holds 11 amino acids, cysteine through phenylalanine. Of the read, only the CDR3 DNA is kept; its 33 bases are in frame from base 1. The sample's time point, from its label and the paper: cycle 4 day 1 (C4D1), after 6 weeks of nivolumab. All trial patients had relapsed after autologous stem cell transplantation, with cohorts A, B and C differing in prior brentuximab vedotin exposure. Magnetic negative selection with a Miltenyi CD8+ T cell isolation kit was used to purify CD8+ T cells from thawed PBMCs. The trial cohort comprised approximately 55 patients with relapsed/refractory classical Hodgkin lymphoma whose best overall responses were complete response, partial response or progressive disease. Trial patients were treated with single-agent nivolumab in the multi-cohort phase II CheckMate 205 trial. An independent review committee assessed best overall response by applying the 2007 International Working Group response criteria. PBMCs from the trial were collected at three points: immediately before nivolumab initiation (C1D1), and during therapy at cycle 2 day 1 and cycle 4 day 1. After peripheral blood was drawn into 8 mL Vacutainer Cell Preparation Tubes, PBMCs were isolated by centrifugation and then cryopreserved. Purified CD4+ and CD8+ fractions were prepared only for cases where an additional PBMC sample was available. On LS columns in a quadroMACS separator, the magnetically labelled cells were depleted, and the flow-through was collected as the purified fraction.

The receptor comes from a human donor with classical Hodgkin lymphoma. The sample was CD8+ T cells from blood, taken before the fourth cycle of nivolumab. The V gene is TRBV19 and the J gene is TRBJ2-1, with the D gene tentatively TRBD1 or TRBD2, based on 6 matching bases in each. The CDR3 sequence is CASSMKGGQFF. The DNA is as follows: TGTGCCAGTAGTATGAAGGGGGGGCAGTTCTTC. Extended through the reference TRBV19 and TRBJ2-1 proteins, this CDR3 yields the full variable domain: DGGITQSPKYLFRKEGQNVTLSCEQNLNHDAMYWYRQDPGQGLRLIYYSQIVNDFQKGDIAEGYSVSREKKESFPLTVTSAQKNPTAFYLCASSMKGGQFFGPGTRLTVL.